A single sample is the source of the 5 T cell receptor beta chains below, sequenced in a study of Graves' ophthalmopathy and Graves' hyperthyroidism. Amplification of the TCR beta CDR3 regions used RNA transcripts (as template). HTBI primers served in a first-round RT-PCR, which a second-round multiplex PCR followed. From the multiplex PCR reads, TCRdb called clonotypes with MiXCR, one entry per CDR3 protein. The sample consists of roughly 700,000 distinct CDR3 sequences, approximately 40% of them appearing once. Sequences were obtained from peripheral blood. Receptor source: an adult man with Graves' ophthalmopathy.

This clonotype was counted many times. The chain couples TRBV11-2 to TRBJ2-5, with a possible D match to TRBD2 (5 bases). Between the trimmed V and J ends, which lost 2 bases and 3 bases, there was a span of 7 bases. The germline V gene has CDR1 SGHAT and CDR2 FQNNGV. This CDR3 contains 13 residues. As DNA, the CDR3 is TGTGCCAGCAGCTTACTCGGGGAAGAGACCCAGTACTTC. Protein sequence: CASSLLGEETQYF.

This clonotype appeared many times. The chain recombines TRBV11-2 with TRBJ1-6; 7 nucleotides align to TRBD1. Unmatched junction bases numbered 1, after V lost 1 base and J lost 7 bases. The CDR3 spans 14 residues. Germline CDR1 SGHAT, CDR2 FQNNGV. CDR3 protein: CASSLAGGNSPLHF. Here the CDR3 DNA reads TGTGCCAGCAGCTTAGCAGGGGGAAATTCACCCCTCCACTTT.

This clonotype was recorded many times. The V gene is TRBV29-1, the J gene TRBJ2-7, with D possibly TRBD2 on 6 matching bases. Per germline, CDR1 SQVTM and CDR2 ANQGSEA. This CDR3 comprises 12 residues. V was pared by 6 bases and J by 7 bases, with 16 bases between. The CDR3 DNA follows: TGCAGCGTCACGGCCGGGGGTCTGGAGCAGTACTTC. Amino acid sequence: CSVTAGGLEQYF.

This clonotype has only a few counts. The genes are TRBV7-9 and TRBJ1-2; weak D call: TRBD1 (5 bases). V lost 7 bases and J 6 bases, leaving 18 bases between the germline ends. Germline loops: CDR1 SEHNR, CDR2 FQNEAQ (reference sequence). This CDR3 contains 14 residues. The CDR3 here is CASNERGTLNGYTF. The CDR3 bases are TGTGCCAGCAACGAACGGGGGACTTTGAATGGCTACACCTTC. Complete variable domain (other parts from reference TRBV7-9 and TRBJ1-2): DTGVSQNPRHKITKRGQNVTFRCDPISEHNRLYWYRQTLGQGPEFLTYFQNEAQLEKSRLLSDRFSAERPKGSFSTLEIQRTEQGDSAMYLCASNERGTLNGYTFGSGTRLTVV.

This clonotype was counted at least ten times. The J gene is TRBJ2-7, the V gene TRBV7-9; no firm D call. Looked up from germline, CDR1 is SEHNR and CDR2 is FQNEAQ (reference sequence). V dropped 4 bases and J dropped 3 bases, with 10 bases sitting between them. CDR3 length: 13 amino acids. Here the CDR3 reads CASSSPYYYEQYF. In DNA form, the CDR3 reads TGTGCCAGCAGCTCACCCTACTACTACGAGCAGTACTTC. The whole variable domain, filled in from reference TRBV7-9 and TRBJ2-7, reads DTGVSQNPRHKITKRGQNVTFRCDPISEHNRLYWYRQTLGQGPEFLTYFQNEAQLEKSRLLSDRFSAERPKGSFSTLEIQRTEQGDSAMYLCASSSPYYYEQYFGPGTRLTVT.